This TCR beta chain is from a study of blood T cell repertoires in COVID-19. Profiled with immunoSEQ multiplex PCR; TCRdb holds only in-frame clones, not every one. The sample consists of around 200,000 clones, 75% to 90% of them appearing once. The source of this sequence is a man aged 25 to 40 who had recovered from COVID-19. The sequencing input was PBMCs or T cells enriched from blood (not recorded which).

In DNA, the CDR3 is TGCGCCAGCAGTGATGTAGGGGCTAGCGGGAAAGAGACCCAGTACTTC. Encoded protein: CASSDVGASGKETQYF. This chain joins TRBV10-2 and TRBJ2-5; 9 bases align to TRBD2. Germline-derived CDR1 and CDR2 are WSHSY and SAAADI. Trimming took 3 bases from V and 3 from J; bases not matched to a gene: 8. This CDR3 has 16 residues.